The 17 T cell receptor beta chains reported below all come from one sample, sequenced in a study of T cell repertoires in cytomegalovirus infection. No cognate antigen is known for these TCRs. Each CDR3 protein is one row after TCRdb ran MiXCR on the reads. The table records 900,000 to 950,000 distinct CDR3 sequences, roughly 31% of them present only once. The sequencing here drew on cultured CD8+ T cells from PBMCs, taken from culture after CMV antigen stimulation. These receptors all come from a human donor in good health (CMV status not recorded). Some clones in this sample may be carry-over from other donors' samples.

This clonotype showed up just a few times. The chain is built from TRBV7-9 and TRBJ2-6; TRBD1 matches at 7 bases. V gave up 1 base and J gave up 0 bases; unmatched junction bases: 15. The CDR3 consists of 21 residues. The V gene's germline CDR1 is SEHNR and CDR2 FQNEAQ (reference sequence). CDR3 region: CASSLEGQLGVFYSGANVLTF. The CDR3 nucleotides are TGTGCCAGCAGCTTAGAGGGACAGCTGGGGGTCTTTTACTCTGGGGCCAACGTCCTGACTTTC.

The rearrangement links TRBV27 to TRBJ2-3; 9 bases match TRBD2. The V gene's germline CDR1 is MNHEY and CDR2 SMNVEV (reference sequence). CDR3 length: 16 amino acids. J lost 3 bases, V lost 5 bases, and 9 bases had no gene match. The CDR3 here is CASSTSSGDVTDTQYF. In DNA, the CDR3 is TGTGCCAGCAGTACCTCTAGCGGGGACGTGACAGATACGCAGTATTTT.

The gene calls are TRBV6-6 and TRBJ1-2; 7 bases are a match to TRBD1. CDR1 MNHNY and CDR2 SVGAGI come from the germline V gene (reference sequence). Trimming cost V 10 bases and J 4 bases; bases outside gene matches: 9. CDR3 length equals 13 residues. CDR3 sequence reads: CATAQGFGYGYTF. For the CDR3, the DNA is TGTGCCACCGCACAGGGGTTTGGCTATGGCTACACCTTC.

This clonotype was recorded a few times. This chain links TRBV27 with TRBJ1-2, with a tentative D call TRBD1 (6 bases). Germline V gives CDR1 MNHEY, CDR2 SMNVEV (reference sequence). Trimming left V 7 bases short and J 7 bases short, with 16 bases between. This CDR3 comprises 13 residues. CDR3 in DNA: TGTGCCAGCACCCACGCGGGGGCAGTTGGCTACACCTTC. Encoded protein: CASTHAGAVGYTF.

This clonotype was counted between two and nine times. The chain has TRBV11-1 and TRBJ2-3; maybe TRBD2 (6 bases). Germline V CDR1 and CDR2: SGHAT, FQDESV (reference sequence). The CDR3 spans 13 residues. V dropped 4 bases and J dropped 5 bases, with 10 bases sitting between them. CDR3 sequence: CASSSLGLDTQYF. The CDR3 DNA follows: TGTGCCAGCAGCTCCCTGGGACTAGATACGCAGTATTTT.

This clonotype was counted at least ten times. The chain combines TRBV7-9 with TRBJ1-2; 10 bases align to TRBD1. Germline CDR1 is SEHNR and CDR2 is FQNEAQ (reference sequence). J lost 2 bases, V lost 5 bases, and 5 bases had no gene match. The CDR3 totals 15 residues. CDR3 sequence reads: CASSLGTGENYGYTF. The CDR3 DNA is TGTGCCAGCAGCCTCGGGACAGGGGAAAACTATGGCTACACCTTC. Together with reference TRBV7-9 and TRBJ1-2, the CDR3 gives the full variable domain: DTGVSQNPRHKITKRGQNVTFRCDPISEHNRLYWYRQTLGQGPEFLTYFQNEAQLEKSRLLSDRFSAERPKGSFSTLEIQRTEQGDSAMYLCASSLGTGENYGYTFGSGTRLTVV.

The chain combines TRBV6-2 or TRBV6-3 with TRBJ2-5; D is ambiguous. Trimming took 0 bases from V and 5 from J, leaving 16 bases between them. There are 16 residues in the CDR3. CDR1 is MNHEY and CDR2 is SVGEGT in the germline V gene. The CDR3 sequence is CASSYSAVPPMETQYF. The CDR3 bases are TGTGCCAGCAGTTACTCGGCGGTACCGCCGATGGAGACCCAGTACTTC.

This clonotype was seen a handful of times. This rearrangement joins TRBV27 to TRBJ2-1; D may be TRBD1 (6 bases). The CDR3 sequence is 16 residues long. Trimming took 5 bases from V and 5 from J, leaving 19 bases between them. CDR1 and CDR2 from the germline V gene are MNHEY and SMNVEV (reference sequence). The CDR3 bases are TGTGCCAGCAGTGTGGGGGCCAGGTCCGTCAACAATGAGCAGTTCTTC. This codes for CASSVGARSVNNEQFF.

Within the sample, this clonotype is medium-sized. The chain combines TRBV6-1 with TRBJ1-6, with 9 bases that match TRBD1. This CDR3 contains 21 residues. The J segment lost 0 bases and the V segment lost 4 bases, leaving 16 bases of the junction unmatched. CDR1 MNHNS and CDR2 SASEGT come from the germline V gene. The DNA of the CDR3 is TGTGCCAGCAGTGTCGGTCGGACAGGGGCAACCCTAAGCTCCTATAATTCACCCCTCCACTTT. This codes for CASSVGRTGATLSSYNSPLHF.

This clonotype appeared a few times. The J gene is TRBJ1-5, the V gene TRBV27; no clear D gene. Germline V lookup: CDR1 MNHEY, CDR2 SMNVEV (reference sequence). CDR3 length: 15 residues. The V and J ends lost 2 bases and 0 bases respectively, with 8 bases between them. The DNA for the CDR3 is TGTGCCAGCAGTTTACACCATTATAGCAATCAGCCCCAGCATTTT. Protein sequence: CASSLHHYSNQPQHF.

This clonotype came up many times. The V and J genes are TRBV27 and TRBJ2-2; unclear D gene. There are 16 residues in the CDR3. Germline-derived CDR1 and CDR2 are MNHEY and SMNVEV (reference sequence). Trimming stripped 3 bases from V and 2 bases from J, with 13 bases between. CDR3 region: CASSFMVGLNTGELFF. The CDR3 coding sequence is TGTGCCAGCAGTTTCATGGTGGGCTTAAACACCGGGGAGCTGTTTTTT.

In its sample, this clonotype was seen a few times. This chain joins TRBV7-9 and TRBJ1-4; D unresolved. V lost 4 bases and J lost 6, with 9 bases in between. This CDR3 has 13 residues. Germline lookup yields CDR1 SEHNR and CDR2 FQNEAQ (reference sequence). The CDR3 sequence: CASSYGGYEKLFF. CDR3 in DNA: TGTGCCAGCAGCTACGGAGGGTATGAAAAACTGTTTTTT.

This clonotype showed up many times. The CDR3 nucleotides are TGCGCCAGCAGCCAAGATTACCTCAGGGACTTGGATGGAAACACCATATATTTT. Amino acids: CASSQDYLRDLDGNTIYF. The rearrangement links TRBV4-1 to TRBJ1-3; possibly TRBD1 for D (5 bases). The germline CDR1 and CDR2 sequences are MGHRA and YSYEKL. This CDR3 is 18 amino acids long. Trimming shortened V by 0 bases and J by 3 bases, and 18 bases separated the two germline ends.

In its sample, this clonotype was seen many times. Written as DNA, the CDR3 is TGTGCCAGCAGCACGGGGACTAGCGGGGGGTTTTACAATGAGCAGTTCTTC. Protein sequence: CASSTGTSGGFYNEQFF. V usage is TRBV7-2 and J usage is TRBJ2-1; 15 bases match TRBD2. Germline V gene data show CDR1 as SGHTA and CDR2 as FQGNSA. The trim removed 5 bases at V and 4 bases at J, leaving 6 bases unmatched. This CDR3 spans 17 amino acids.

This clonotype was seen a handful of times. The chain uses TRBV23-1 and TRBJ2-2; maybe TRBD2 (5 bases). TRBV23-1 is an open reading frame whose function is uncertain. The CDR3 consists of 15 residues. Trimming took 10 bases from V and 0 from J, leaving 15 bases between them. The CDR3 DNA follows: TGCGCCACAGGAAGAGGGCGGTCGAACACCGGGGAGCTGTTTTTT. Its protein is CATGRGRSNTGELFF.

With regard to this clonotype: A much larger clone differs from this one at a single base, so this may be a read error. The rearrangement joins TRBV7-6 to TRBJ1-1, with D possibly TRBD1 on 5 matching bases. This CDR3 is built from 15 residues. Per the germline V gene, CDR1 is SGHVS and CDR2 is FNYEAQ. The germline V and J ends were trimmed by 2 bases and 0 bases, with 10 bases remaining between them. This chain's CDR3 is CASSLRGWMNTEAFF. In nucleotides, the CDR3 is TGTGCCAGCAGCTTAAGGGGATGGATGAACACTGAAGCTTTCTTT.

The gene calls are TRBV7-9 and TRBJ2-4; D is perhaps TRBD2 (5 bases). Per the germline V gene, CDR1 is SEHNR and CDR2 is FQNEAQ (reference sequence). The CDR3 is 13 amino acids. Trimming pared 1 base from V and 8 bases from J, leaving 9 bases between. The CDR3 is CASSLVGLDIQYF. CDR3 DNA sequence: TGTGCCAGCAGCTTAGTAGGACTTGACATTCAGTACTTC.